This TCR beta chain was identified in a study of blood T cell repertoires in COVID-19. Study overall: The United States, Italy and Spain provided the acute and convalescent COVID-19 samples. Sources were T cells, B-cell-depleted T cells, or PBMCs; the material itself was cDNA or gDNA.

In the study's own analysis: Scientists estimated how many nucleated cells there were by amplifying reference gene primers. The assay was immunoSEQ multiplex PCR, and TCRdb's table has in-frame clones only and misses some. D and trimming were read from the DNA, whereas the V and J calls and clone size are those reported in that table. Altogether around 12,000 clones are present, more than 75% being singletons, with the ten largest covering approximately 15%. The CDR3 has 14 residues. V lost 3 bases, J lost 4 bases, and 13 bases lay in between. Germline CDR1 MDHEN, CDR2 SYDVKM. The J gene is TRBJ2-7, the V gene TRBV28; D possibly corresponds to TRBD2 (6 bases). The receptor was derived from a human donor in a cohort sampled during active COVID-19. The sample taken for sequencing was peripheral blood. This chain's CDR3 is CASSFWTKIYEQYF. CDR3 bases: TGTGCCAGCAGTTTTTGGACTAAAATTTACGAGCAGTACTTC.